One sample yielded the 25 T cell receptor beta chains listed below, sequenced in a study of breast tumors, draining lymph nodes, adjacent tissues. TCRdb itself ran the multiplex PCR reads through MiXCR, one entry per CDR3 protein. There are about 31,000 distinct CDR3 sequences in the sample; 60% to 80% occur only once, and more than 15% lies in the top ten. What was sequenced was breast tumor tissue. These receptors were obtained from a female donor with breast cancer. Some clones in this sample may be carry-over from other donors' samples.

The V gene is TRBV5-5, the J gene TRBJ2-7, with 10 bases identical to TRBD2. The V gene's germline CDR1 is SGHKS and CDR2 YYEKEE (reference sequence). V lost 4 bases and J lost 2; bases outside the gene matches: 6. This CDR3 region has 15 residues. The CDR3 loop is CASSVNSGRTYEQYF. For the CDR3, the DNA is TGTGCCAGCAGCGTTAATAGCGGGAGGACCTACGAGCAGTACTTC.

This clonotype was counted ten times or more. This chain connects TRBV4-3 to TRBJ1-3; D unclear. The CDR3 runs to 13 residues. The V and J ends lost 6 bases and 7 bases respectively, with 13 bases between them. CDR1 LGHNA and CDR2 YSLEER come from the germline V gene. The DNA of the CDR3 is TGCGCCAGCAGTCCGAAGCCATTTAACACCATATATTTT. Translation gives CASSPKPFNTIYF.

This rearrangement joins TRBV6-5 to TRBJ2-1; TRBD2 matches at 14 bases. CDR1 is MNHEY, CDR2 SVGAGI, per germline. J gave up 2 bases and V 0 bases, and 6 bases lay outside the gene matches. The CDR3 consists of 19 residues. The CDR3, as DNA: TGTGCCAGCAGTTACTCGGGACTAGCGGGAGAGGTCGCCTACAATGAGCAGTTCTTC. Encoded protein: CASSYSGLAGEVAYNEQFF.

The V gene is TRBV2, the J gene TRBJ1-2, with D perhaps TRBD1 (6 bases). The CDR3 loop spans 14 amino acids. V was cut by 7 bases and J by 6 bases, with 18 bases left in between. From germline, CDR1 is SNHLY and CDR2 FYNNEI. The CDR3 loop reads CASTKVRGADGYTF. Written as DNA, the CDR3 is TGTGCCAGCACTAAAGTGAGGGGGGCGGATGGCTACACCTTC.

This clonotype was counted once. The chain has TRBV11-2 and TRBJ1-2; maybe TRBD1 (5 bases). The V gene lost 6 bases and the J gene lost 2 bases, with 10 bases spanning the gap. Per germline, CDR1 SGHAT and CDR2 FQNNGV. CDR3 length: 13 residues. The CDR3 spells CASRGDLNYGYTF. CDR3 nucleotides: TGTGCCAGCAGAGGGGACCTAAACTATGGCTACACCTTC.

The J gene is TRBJ1-2, the V gene TRBV12-3 or TRBV12-4; no clear D gene. Between the trimmed V and J ends, which lost 5 bases and 4 bases, there was a span of 11 bases. The CDR3 length is 13 residues. The CDR3, as DNA: TGTGCCAGCAGTCCTCTTTTAAGCTATGGCTACACCTTC. Protein product: CASSPLLSYGYTF.

The genes are TRBV11-3 and TRBJ1-6; D unclear. With 0 bases removed from V and 8 bases from J, the gap between germline ends came to 8 bases. This CDR3 is built from 14 residues. The germline V gene encodes CDR1 SGHNT and CDR2 YENEEA. The CDR3 region has the DNA TGTGCCAGCAGCTTAGATCCCGAAGATTCACCCCTCCACTTT. This codes for CASSLDPEDSPLHF.

This clonotype occurred many times. This sequence joins TRBV20-1 and TRBJ1-5; D call uncertain. Germline CDR1 and CDR2: DFQATT and SNEGSKA (reference sequence). The ends were cut back, 0 bases at V and 11 bases at J, with 11 bases in the middle. The CDR3 is 12 residues long. The CDR3 loop reads CSAREKIAAQHF. CDR3 nucleotides: TGCAGTGCTAGAGAGAAGATCGCAGCCCAGCATTTT.

This sequence joins TRBV6-5 and TRBJ2-7, with D possibly TRBD2 on 5 matching bases. The CDR3 has 14 residues. Trimming cost V 7 bases and J 0 bases, with 13 bases left between them. Germline CDR1 reads MNHEY; CDR2 reads SVGAGI. CDR3 in DNA: TGTGCCAGCACCCAGGACTTTAGCTCCTACGAGCAGTACTTC. This translates into CASTQDFSSYEQYF.

V usage is TRBV12-3 or TRBV12-4 and J usage is TRBJ2-2; D unresolved. The CDR3 is made up of 12 amino acids. The ends were cut back, 3 bases at V and 7 bases at J, with 6 bases in the middle. This CDR3 is CASSFTVGELFF. The CDR3 nucleotides read TGTGCCAGCAGTTTTACGGTCGGGGAGCTGTTTTTT.

This clonotype came up many times. V gene TRBV7-9 combines with J gene TRBJ2-1; TRBD2 matches at 8 bases. With 8 bases clipped from V and 6 bases from J, the junction kept 9 bases outside the gene matches. CDR1 and CDR2 from the germline V gene are SEHNR and FQNEAQ (reference sequence). CDR3 size: 14 residues. The CDR3 sequence: CASLLGGTSNEQFF. The CDR3, as DNA: TGTGCCAGCTTATTAGGCGGGACTAGCAATGAGCAGTTCTTC.

The chain links TRBV20-1 to TRBJ2-5, with 8 bases lining up with TRBD2. Per the germline V gene, CDR1 is DFQATT and CDR2 is SNEGSKA (reference sequence). Germline trimming cut 5 bases from V and 2 bases from J; bases unmatched to any gene: 7. This CDR3 is 14 amino acids long. The CDR3 DNA reads TGCAGTGCTCGATTAACTAGCGGACAAGAGACCCAGTACTTC. Its translation is CSARLTSGQETQYF.

This clonotype came up a few times. This sequence may be a read error, since a much larger clone differs from it by one base. V and J are TRBV18 and TRBJ2-3; D is unclear. CDR1 and CDR2 (germline): KGHSH, LQKENI. The CDR3 is 17 amino acids. The CDR3 reads CACSPPVRFGGTDTQYF. CDR3 bases: TGTGCCTGCTCACCACCGGTCCGGTTTGGGGGCACAGATACGCAGTATTTT.

This clonotype was recorded many times. The chain links TRBV10-3 to TRBJ2-1; 11 bases match TRBD1. Per the germline V gene, CDR1 is ENHRY and CDR2 is SYGVKD. CDR3 length: 17 residues. Germline trimming cut 6 bases from V and 7 bases from J; bases unmatched to any gene: 14. This CDR3 is CAIRQPPGQGAGNEQFF. In DNA form, the CDR3 reads TGTGCCATCAGACAGCCCCCCGGACAGGGGGCTGGTAATGAGCAGTTCTTC.

This sequence joins TRBV9 and TRBJ2-2; D call uncertain. The CDR3 loop spans 16 amino acids. The V end was cut by 0 bases, the J end by 1 base, with 10 bases between. The V gene's germline CDR1 is SGDLS and CDR2 YYNGEE. The CDR3 region has the DNA TGTGCCAGCAGCGTAGAGAGCAGGATGAACACCGGGGAGCTGTTTTTT. Translation: CASSVESRMNTGELFF.

The chain couples TRBV7-9 to TRBJ1-2, with D hard to call. In germline, CDR1 is SEHNR, CDR2 FQNEAQ (reference sequence). V was trimmed by 5 bases and J by 8 bases, leaving 18 bases between them. The CDR3 is 14 amino acids. CDR3 residues: CASSPPYRLSGYTF. The DNA for the CDR3 is TGTGCCAGCAGCCCGCCGTACCGTCTGAGCGGCTACACCTTC.

The genes are TRBV10-2 and TRBJ2-3, with TRBD2 identical over 11 bases. This CDR3 spans 14 amino acids. V shed 4 bases, J shed 4 bases, and the junction held 1 base outside the gene matches. CDR1 and CDR2 from the germline V gene are WSHSY and SAAADI. In DNA form, the CDR3 reads TGCGCCAGCAGTGGTAGCGGGGGGGCAGATACGCAGTATTTT. It encodes CASSGSGGADTQYF.

The rearrangement links TRBV2 to TRBJ1-5; no reliable D call. Germline V lookup: CDR1 SNHLY, CDR2 FYNNEI. The ends were cut back, 7 bases at V and 0 bases at J, with 10 bases in the middle. CDR3 length equals 14 residues. The CDR3 DNA follows: TGTGCCAGCACGGAGGGCTATAGCAATCAGCCCCAGCATTTT. Amino acids: CASTEGYSNQPQHF.

This clonotype has a single count. V gene TRBV7-2 combines with J gene TRBJ2-5, with D hard to call. This CDR3 contains 11 residues. Trimming removed 8 bases at V and 5 bases at J, with 9 bases between. Germline assignment: CDR1 SGHTA and CDR2 FQGNSA. CDR3 protein: CASAKTETQYF. The CDR3 coding sequence is TGTGCCAGCGCCAAGACGGAGACCCAGTACTTC.

This clonotype was seen repeatedly, ten times or more. The rearrangement uses TRBV11-2 and TRBJ2-5, with 7 positions matching TRBD2. The CDR3 has 16 amino acids. Germline trimming cut 4 bases from V and 3 bases from J; bases unmatched to any gene: 11. Germline-derived CDR1 and CDR2 are SGHAT and FQNNGV. The CDR3 DNA reads as TGTGCCAGCAGCTGGGTAAAGGGTGCGGGAGAAGAGACCCAGTACTTC. As protein: CASSWVKGAGEETQYF.

The chain is built from TRBV7-8 and TRBJ1-5; 7 bases align to TRBD1. With 1 base clipped from V and 4 bases from J, the junction kept 4 bases outside the gene matches. The germline V gene has CDR1 SGHVS and CDR2 FQNEAQ. The CDR3 is made up of 15 amino acids. CDR3 protein: CASSLGQGRNQPQHF. CDR3 DNA sequence: TGTGCCAGCAGCTTAGGACAGGGAAGGAATCAGCCCCAGCATTTT.

This clonotype was seen at least ten times. The chain is built from TRBV5-8 and TRBJ2-4; possibly TRBD2 for D (6 bases). Germline-derived CDR1 and CDR2 are SGHTS and YDEGEE. Trimming shortened V by 3 bases and J by 0 bases, and 7 bases separated the two germline ends. The CDR3 contains 14 residues. The CDR3 is CASSSGEAKNIQYF. CDR3 nucleotides: TGTGCCAGCAGCTCGGGGGAAGCCAAAAACATTCAGTACTTC.

This clonotype has a count of ten or more. This sequence joins TRBV11-2 and TRBJ1-5, with 9 bases matching TRBD1. The CDR3 is made up of 16 amino acids. J was trimmed by 3 bases and V by 7 bases; bases with no gene match: 10. Germline V gives CDR1 SGHAT, CDR2 FQNNGV. CDR3 loop: CASNPSDRGSNQPQHF. The CDR3 DNA sequence: TGTGCCAGCAACCCGTCGGACAGGGGATCCAATCAGCCCCAGCATTTT. The variable domain in full, with the rest retrieved from reference TRBV11-2 and TRBJ1-5, is EAGVAQSPRYKIIEKRQSVAFWCNPISGHATLYWYQQILGQGPKLLIQFQNNGVVDDSQLPKDRFSAERLKGVDSTLKIQPAKLEDSAVYLCASNPSDRGSNQPQHFGDGTRLSIL.

This chain uses TRBV20-1 with TRBJ2-2, with D tentatively TRBD2 (6 bases). The germline V and J ends were trimmed by 1 base and 4 bases, with 13 bases remaining between them. CDR1 is DFQATT, CDR2 SNEGSKA, per germline (reference sequence). This CDR3 is 15 amino acids long. CDR3 sequence: CSARVGGRGTGELFF. CDR3 DNA sequence: TGCAGTGCTAGAGTCGGGGGAAGGGGCACCGGGGAGCTGTTTTTT.

The chain is built from TRBV20-1 and TRBJ2-7; the D is unclear. There are 13 residues in the CDR3. Trimming removed 2 bases at V and 4 bases at J, with 12 bases between. CDR1 DFQATT and CDR2 SNEGSKA come from the germline V gene (reference sequence). CDR3 sequence reads: CSARYGQSYEQYV. CDR3 bases: TGCAGTGCTAGATACGGCCAGAGTTACGAGCAGTACGTC.